The rows below give T cell receptor beta chains drawn from one sample of a study of blood T cell repertoires in COVID-19. Libraries were prepared by immunoSEQ multiplex PCR; TCRdb keeps only in-frame clonotypes and omits some of them. Of about 72,000 clones in the sample, over 85% were seen once. Sequences were obtained from peripheral blood. These receptors originate from a human donor in a cohort sampled during active COVID-19. The CDR3 runs from the conserved cysteine through the conserved F or W. The D gene is left open where the match is weak. Size tells how often a clone was seen (once, few, many) or the class of an expanded clone, and some rows leave it out.

abundance: .
d_gene: TRBD1
j_gene: TRBJ1-2
v_gene: TRBV28
CDR3nt: TGTGCCAGCAGTTTATATCGCGGGACAGGGTTGAATGGCTACACCTTC
CDR3aa: CASSLYRGTGLNGYTF

abundance: .
d_gene: TRBD1
j_gene: TRBJ2-2
v_gene: TRBV2
CDR3nt: TGTGCCAGCAGCCGGACAGGGGGCATTGTCGGGGAGCTGTTTTTT
CDR3aa: CASSRTGGIVGELFF

abundance: once
d_gene: TRBD2
j_gene: TRBJ2-1
v_gene: TRBV7-2
CDR3nt: TGTGCCAGCAGCAGAACTAGCGGGAGGACGACCAATGAGCAGTTCTTC
CDR3aa: CASSRTSGRTTNEQFF

abundance: .
d_gene: TRBD1
j_gene: TRBJ2-7
v_gene: TRBV4-3
CDR3nt: TGCGCCAGCAGCCAAGGGGACAGTCGCTCCTACGAGCAGTACTTC
CDR3aa: CASSQGDSRSYEQYF

abundance: .
d_gene: TRBD1
j_gene: TRBJ1-4
v_gene: TRBV7-2
CDR3nt: TGTGCCAGCAGCCCGGACAGGAATAATGAAAAACTGTTTTTT
CDR3aa: CASSPDRNNEKLFF

abundance: .
d_gene: TRBD1
j_gene: TRBJ2-5
v_gene: TRBV11-2
CDR3nt: TGTGCCAGCAGCCGGGACAGGGGGCTAGAGACCCAGTACTTC
CDR3aa: CASSRDRGLETQYF

abundance: once
d_gene: TRBD2
j_gene: TRBJ2-1
v_gene: TRBV11-1
CDR3nt: TGTGCCAGCAGCTTAGTCCCTAGCGGGAAGGGGAATGAGCAGTTCTTC
CDR3aa: CASSLVPSGKGNEQFF

abundance: .
d_gene: .
j_gene: TRBJ1-1
v_gene: TRBV7-2
CDR3nt: TGTGCCAGCAGCTTGATGGCAGGGGTTGAAGCTTTCTTT
CDR3aa: CASSLMAGVEAFF

abundance: .
d_gene: TRBD2
j_gene: TRBJ2-7
v_gene: TRBV10-2
CDR3nt: TGCGCCAGCAGTGGTAGCGGGAGGGCCTACGAGCAGTACTTC
CDR3aa: CASSGSGRAYEQYF

abundance: once
d_gene: TRBD1
j_gene: TRBJ1-6
v_gene: TRBV15
CDR3nt: TGTGCCACCAGCCCCGGGACAGTTAATTCACCCCTCCACTTT
CDR3aa: CATSPGTVNSPLHF